This T cell receptor (beta chain) was sequenced for a study of graft-versus-host responses after intestinal transplantation. Turning to the study itself: Tacrolimus and steroids were given for two to four years to all recipients after anti-thymocyte globulin induction.

Notes on the study in general: Early after transplant, HvG clones declined as circulating GvH clones peaked. GvH clonotypes were identified within recipient marrow, with a subset emerging first in ileum or blood.

A remark on this clone: What it binds is unknown.

Assay used: immunoSEQ multiplex PCR; TCRdb lists only in-frame clones, some missing. The sample consists of 9,100 or so clones, under 95% of them appearing once. The V end lost 6 bases, the J end lost 4 bases, and 12 bases lay between the germline ends. CDR1 and CDR2 (germline): MNHEY, SMNVEV (reference sequence). The CDR3 runs 13 residues. This chain uses TRBV27 with TRBJ2-5; no firm D call. This receptor was taken from a human patient who received an intestinal transplant, so some T cells may come from the graft donor. This specimen was PBMCs, taken approximately 42 days after intestinal transplant. Here the CDR3 DNA reads TGTGCCAGCAGCCCGCGGCCTCTAGAGACCCAGTACTTC. Its translation: CASSPRPLETQYF.